Listed here are 23 T cell receptor beta chains from one sample, sequenced in a study of cytomegalovirus exposure and HLA in healthy donors. In the PCR, 60 Vbeta and 13 Jbeta primers were used. Generated by immunoSEQ multiplex PCR, the TCRdb table keeps only in-frame clones and is missing some. In all, the sample yields about 39,000 clones. Sequenced input: PBMCs. All receptors come from a woman between 25 and 40 years old in good health and CMV-seropositive.

The chain is built from TRBV4-1 and TRBJ1-1; the D gene is possibly TRBD1 (6 bases). V was pared by 1 base and J by 3 bases, with 15 bases between. The germline gives CDR1 MGHRA, CDR2 YSYEKL. This CDR3 contains 16 residues. The CDR3 DNA reads as TGCGCCAGCAGCCAAGTTCCCCAGGGGACCTACACTGAAGCTTTCTTT. It is translated as CASSQVPQGTYTEAFF.

The rearrangement uses TRBV11-2 and TRBJ2-7, with a weak D call TRBD2 (5 bases). Deletions cut 0 bases from V and 4 bases from J, with 16 bases between. Germline loops: CDR1 SGHAT, CDR2 FQNNGV. The CDR3 spans 16 residues. In DNA, the CDR3 is TGTGCCAGCAGCTTAGATCACGGCGGGTCCCCTTACGAGCAGTACTTC. Amino acid sequence: CASSLDHGGSPYEQYF.

This rearrangement joins TRBV6-6 to TRBJ2-3, with 8 bases that match TRBD2. Germline V gives CDR1 MNHNY, CDR2 SVGAGI (reference sequence). After removal of 5 bases from V and 4 bases from J, the junction contained 8 bases not matched to a gene. The CDR3 covers 15 residues. The CDR3 DNA reads TGTGCCAGCAGTCTCCTACGGGGGGGGTCAGATACGCAGTATTTT. Translated, it gives CASSLLRGGSDTQYF.

V and J are TRBV27 and TRBJ2-7, with D possibly matching TRBD1 (5 bases). V lost 7 bases to trimming and J lost 2 bases, with 18 bases between them. This CDR3 region has 15 residues. CDR1 and CDR2 from the germline V gene are MNHEY and SMNVEV (reference sequence). CDR3 nucleotide sequence: TGTGCCAGCACGAGCAGGCAGGGTCGAACCTACGAGCAGTACTTC. This translates into CASTSRQGRTYEQYF.

The chain joins TRBV27 to TRBJ2-7; the match to TRBD1 covers 7 bases. The CDR3 has 15 residues. Germline lookup yields CDR1 MNHEY and CDR2 SMNVEV (reference sequence). The V segment lost 3 bases and the J segment 4 bases; nucleotides outside the gene matches: 9. The CDR3 nucleotides are TGTGCCAGCAGTTTTCGGGGCCAGGGGGATTACGAGCAGTACTTC. Translation: CASSFRGQGDYEQYF.

This chain links TRBV6-1 with TRBJ1-1; D is ambiguous. The germline CDR1 and CDR2 sequences are MNHNS and SASEGT. Trimming took 6 bases from V and 8 from J, leaving 10 bases between them. The CDR3 totals 11 residues. The CDR3 sequence is CASSVNQEAFF. DNA of the CDR3: TGTGCCAGCAGCGTGAACCAGGAAGCTTTCTTT.

The V call is TRBV6-1, the J call TRBJ1-5; TRBD1 might be the D (5 bases). Looked up from germline, CDR1 is MNHNS and CDR2 is SASEGT. V lost 6 bases, J lost 0 bases, and 9 bases lay in between. CDR3 length: 14 residues. DNA for the CDR3: TGTGCCAGCAGCAGGGACTATAGCAATCAGCCCCAGCATTTT. Residues: CASSRDYSNQPQHF.

The chain joins TRBV27 to TRBJ2-3, with TRBD1 matching 8 bases. The CDR3 runs 16 residues. Looked up from germline, CDR1 is MNHEY and CDR2 is SMNVEV (reference sequence). V shed 3 bases, J shed 2 bases, and the junction held 7 bases outside the gene matches. The CDR3 sequence: CASSLWTGSFTDTQYF. DNA for the CDR3: TGTGCCAGCAGTTTGTGGACAGGGAGCTTCACAGATACGCAGTATTTT.

The V and J genes are TRBV10-3 and TRBJ1-6; D remains unclear. V dropped 2 bases and J dropped 6 bases, with 5 bases sitting between them. CDR1 and CDR2 (germline): ENHRY, SYGVKD. CDR3 size: 13 residues. CDR3 nucleotide sequence: TGTGCCATCAGTGAGGAGGGTAATTCACCCCTCCACTTT. Translation gives CAISEEGNSPLHF.

The chain employs TRBV6-6 and TRBJ2-5; a weak D match, TRBD2 (5 bases). TRBJ2-7 matches the DNA end more closely, so the J call is doubtful. Germline lookup yields CDR1 MNHNY and CDR2 SVGAGI (reference sequence). The CDR3 extends over 14 amino acids. CDR3 in amino acids: CASSNLDSNYEQYF. The CDR3 DNA follows: TGTGCCAGCAGTAATTTGGACTCAAACTACGAGCAGTACTTC.

This rearrangement joins TRBV5-1 to TRBJ2-5, with 11 nucleotides matching TRBD2. With 6 bases clipped from V and 5 bases from J, the junction kept 9 bases outside the gene matches. This CDR3 is 15 amino acids long. In germline, CDR1 is SGHRS, CDR2 YFSETQ. In DNA, the CDR3 is TGCGCCAGCATGGGTAGCGGGGGGGCCGCGGAGACCCAGTACTTC. It yields the protein CASMGSGGAAETQYF.

This chain joins TRBV2 and TRBJ2-1; a weak D match, TRBD2 (5 bases). Trimming removed 1 base from V and 0 bases from J, with 10 bases in between. The CDR3 contains 16 residues. Germline V gene sequence: CDR1 SNHLY, CDR2 FYNNEI. Written as DNA, the CDR3 is TGTGCCAGCAGTGAAGGACTATACTACTCCTACAATGAGCAGTTCTTC. It is translated as CASSEGLYYSYNEQFF.

The gene calls are TRBV10-1 and TRBJ2-1; no clear D gene. The CDR3 spans 13 residues. Trimming took off 1 base at V and 3 bases at J, with 4 bases between the two ends. The germline V gene encodes CDR1 WNHNN and CDR2 SYGVQD (reference sequence). The CDR3 protein is CASSEFSYNEQFF. CDR3 DNA: TGCGCCAGCAGTGAGTTCAGCTACAATGAGCAGTTCTTC.

V gene TRBV19 combines with J gene TRBJ2-3, with 8 bases that match TRBD1. This CDR3 is 15 amino acids long. After removal of 0 bases from V and 4 bases from J, the junction contained 3 bases not matched to a gene. Germline V gives CDR1 LNHDA, CDR2 SQIVND (reference sequence). The CDR3 sequence is CASSIENRGADTQYF. The CDR3 coding sequence is TGTGCCAGTAGTATAGAAAACAGGGGGGCAGATACGCAGTATTTT.

The CDR3 bases are TGTGCCAGCAGCTCAATTGGTGTTAGCGGGGGAGGAGAGACCCAGTACTTC. Its protein product is CASSSIGVSGGGETQYF. The chain is built from TRBV5-8 and TRBJ2-5, with TRBD2 matching over 9 bases. This CDR3 spans 17 amino acids. CDR1 SGHTS and CDR2 YDEGEE come from the germline V gene. Trimming removed 3 bases from V and 4 bases from J; junction bases left unmatched: 13.

The chain links TRBV5-4 to TRBJ2-7; D perhaps matches TRBD1 (6 bases). The germline V gene has CDR1 SGHNT and CDR2 YYREEE (reference sequence). The CDR3 sequence is 14 residues long. The V and J ends lost 4 bases and 2 bases respectively, with 13 bases between them. This CDR3 is CASSIRDTPYEQYF. CDR3 nucleotides: TGTGCCAGCAGCATACGGGACACCCCCTACGAGCAGTACTTC. Drawing the rest from reference TRBV5-4 and TRBJ2-7, the complete variable domain is ETGVTQSPTHLIKTRGQQVTLRCSSQSGHNTVSWYQQALGQGPQFIFQYYREEENGRGNFPPRFSGLQFPNYSSELNVNALELDDSALYLCASSIRDTPYEQYFGPGTRLTVT.

This sequence joins TRBV21-1 and TRBJ1-1. TRBV21-1 counts as a pseudogene. The CDR3 is 16 amino acids. The CDR3: CASSKAFGSEHTEAFF. The CDR3 nucleotides are TGTGCCAGCAGCAAAGCGTTCGGCAGCGAGCACACTGAAGCTTTCTTT.

The gene calls are TRBV19 and TRBJ2-7, with D tentatively TRBD2 (7 bases). Germline-derived CDR1 and CDR2 are LNHDA and SQIVND (reference sequence). The CDR3 spans 13 residues. Trimming shortened V by 5 bases and J by 7 bases, and 15 bases separated the two germline ends. The CDR3 DNA is TGTGCCAGTAGTTCGCGGGGGCTGGGGGAGCAGTACTTC. Translated: CASSSRGLGEQYF.

This chain uses TRBV6-5 with TRBJ1-6; no clear D. Trimming cost V 2 bases and J 0 bases, with 8 bases left between them. Looked up from germline, CDR1 is MNHEY and CDR2 is SVGAGI. CDR3 length equals 16 residues. CDR3 amino acids: CASSYVASSYNSPLHF. The CDR3, as DNA: TGTGCCAGCAGTTACGTGGCCAGCTCCTATAATTCACCCCTCCACTTT.

The CDR3 DNA follows: TGTGCCAGCAGCCCTCAGCGGGGGGTTAGGGAAGCCAAAAACATTCAGTACTTC. It is translated as CASSPQRGVREAKNIQYF. This chain connects TRBV11-3 to TRBJ2-4, with 9 bases that match TRBD2. V trimming: 5 bases; J trimming: 0 bases; junction bases outside the gene matches: 11. Germline V lookup: CDR1 SGHNT, CDR2 YENEEA. The CDR3 loop spans 18 amino acids. Full variable domain (rest looked up from reference TRBV11-3 and TRBJ2-4): EAGVVQSPRYKIIEKKQPVAFWCNPISGHNTLYWYLQNLGQGPELLIRYENEEAVDDSQLPKDRFSAERLKGVDSTLKIQPAELGDSAVYLCASSPQRGVREAKNIQYFGAGTRLSVL.

As DNA, the CDR3 is TGCAGCGTTGAAGACTGGTCCCTTACTAGCACAGATACGCAGTATTTT. It codes for CSVEDWSLTSTDTQYF. This chain connects TRBV29-1 to TRBJ2-3; unclear D gene. Germline CDR1 reads SQVTM; CDR2 reads ANQGSEA. CDR3 length: 16 residues. Trimming shortened V by 0 bases and J by 0 bases, and 13 bases separated the two germline ends.

The chain employs TRBV28 and TRBJ2-7; the match to TRBD2 covers 9 bases. The J segment lost 2 bases and the V segment lost 8 bases, leaving 4 bases of the junction unmatched. Germline values: CDR1 MDHEN, CDR2 SYDVKM. This CDR3 contains 13 residues. The CDR3, as DNA: TGTGCCAGCTGGGCTAGCGGGACCTACGAGCAGTACTTC. It translates to CASWASGTYEQYF.

The V and J genes are TRBV5-1 and TRBJ2-6; the D gene is possibly TRBD1 (6 bases). Germline V CDR1 and CDR2: SGHRS, YFSETQ. The CDR3 has 18 amino acids. V was pared by 2 bases and J by 0 bases, with 15 bases between. DNA of the CDR3: TGCGCCAGCAGCTTACCTCCGGGACAATACTCTGGGGCCAACGTCCTGACTTTC. Translating gives CASSLPPGQYSGANVLTF.